This TCR beta chain was identified in a study of T cells in Graves' hyperthyroidism and ophthalmopathy. Study-level background: Initial diagnosis, before any treatment, was when peripheral blood was collected.

Regions amplified from RNA transcripts were the TCR beta CDR3 regions. With the HTBI primer set, the TCR CDR3 went through a first round of RT-PCR. TCRdb called the multiplex PCR reads again in MiXCR, with one record for every CDR3 protein. The sample has 690,000 or so distinct CDR3 sequences, 18% seen once; the top ten hold roughly 17%. This blood was taken when hyperthyroidism was first diagnosed, before any ophthalmopathy symptoms existed. Sequencing was carried out using blood. This TCR was recovered from a woman aged 45 to 65 with Graves' hyperthyroidism that later progressed to Graves' ophthalmopathy.

The CDR3 bases are TGTGCCAGCAGCCAAGGGGGACTCTCTGGAAACACCATATATTTT. Protein product: CASSQGGLSGNTIYF. V and J are TRBV3-1 and TRBJ1-3; perhaps TRBD1 as D (5 bases). Germline V CDR1 and CDR2: LGHDT, YNNKEL (reference sequence). The CDR3 is 15 residues long. V lost 1 base and J 0 bases, leaving 7 bases between the germline ends. The full variable domain, in which reference TRBV3-1 and TRBJ1-3 provide the parts outside the CDR3, is DTAVSQTPKYLVTQMGNDKSIKCEQNLGHDTMYWYKQDSKKFLKIMFSYNNKELIINETVPNRFSPKSPDKAHLNLHINSLELGDSAVYFCASSQGGLSGNTIYFGEGSWLTVV.